This is a list of T cell receptor beta chains from one sample in a study of blood T cells in healthy people across ages. TCRdb re-derived calls from the 5' RACE reads in MiXCR, one entry per CDR3 protein. The sample yields 850,000 or so distinct CDR3 sequences, less than 35% seen once. Sequencing input: blood. The receptor source for this set is a woman aged 80 or older in good health. CDR3s include the opening cysteine and the closing phenylalanine or tryptophan. A D gene is named only where the DNA matches it firmly. A clone size is listed for some rows: how often the clone was seen (once, few, many), or a class if it is expanded.

j_gene,abundance,d_gene,v_gene,CDR3aa,CDR3nt
TRBJ2-3,many,TRBD2,TRBV4-2,CASSHHGAGGLTDTQYF,TGTGCCAGCAGCCACCACGGGGCGGGGGGGCTCACAGATACGCAGTATTTT
TRBJ1-6,NA,NA,TRBV5-6,CASSFEPNSPLHF,TGTGCCAGCAGCTTTGAGCCGAATTCACCCCTCCACTTT
TRBJ2-2,few,NA,TRBV4-1,CASSQLTGRNTGELFF,TGCGCCAGCAGCCAACTGACAGGACGAAACACCGGGGAGCTGTTTTTT
TRBJ1-1,NA,TRBD1,TRBV6-2/TRBV6-3,CASRYGKGTGGKHTEAFF,TGTGCCAGCAGATACGGCAAAGGGACAGGGGGCAAGCACACTGAAGCTTTCTTT
TRBJ2-2,few,NA,TRBV9,CASSVVGGAAAGELFF,TGTGCCAGCAGCGTAGTGGGCGGGGCGGCGGCTGGGGAGCTGTTTTTT
TRBJ1-2,NA,NA,TRBV2,CASSENIPGTEGNYGYTF,TGTGCCAGCAGTGAAAACATCCCCGGGACTGAGGGAAACTATGGCTACACCTTC
TRBJ1-5,NA,NA,TRBV7-2,CASSLMSVNSNQPQHF,TGTGCCAGCAGCTTAATGTCAGTCAATAGCAATCAGCCCCAGCATTTT
TRBJ1-2,many,TRBD1,TRBV27,CASSSQGAGDYGYTF,TGTGCCAGCAGCTCACAGGGGGCAGGGGACTATGGCTACACCTTC
TRBJ1-2,many,NA,TRBV29-1,CSVETGYYGYTF,TGCAGCGTTGAAACAGGGTACTATGGCTACACCTTC
TRBJ2-5,many,NA,TRBV14,CASSQKSLGRIYNEQYF,TGTGCCAGCAGCCAGAAAAGTTTGGGGCGGATTTACAATGAGCAGTACTTC
TRBJ2-1,NA,NA,TRBV7-2,CASSPFRGAETQFF,TGTGCCAGCAGCCCCTTCCGGGGGGCCGAGACCCAGTTCTTC
TRBJ1-6,few,NA,TRBV5-1,CASSLEAQGLGSPLHF,TGCGCCAGCAGCTTGGAGGCCCAGGGGTTGGGTTCACCCCTCCACTTT